This T cell receptor (beta chain) came from a study of blood T cell repertoires in COVID-19. Study summary: COVID-19 samples collected from the United States, Italy and Spain covered acute and convalescent phases. T cells, B-cell-depleted T cells, or PBMCs provided the cDNA or gDNA that served as material.

The table came from immunoSEQ multiplex PCR; TCRdb's copy has only in-frame clones and leaves some out. The sample carries 90,000 to 100,000 clones, about two thirds recorded once. The CDR3 loop spans 20 amino acids. Trimming took 4 bases from V and 5 from J; bases not matched to a gene: 19. The germline V gene encodes CDR1 SGHRS and CDR2 YFSETQ. This chain uses TRBV5-1 with TRBJ2-3; TRBD2 aligns across 13 bases. This TCR was sampled from a woman aged 60-75 years in a cohort sampled during active or convalescent COVID-19. Source material: peripheral blood. In DNA form, the CDR3 reads TGCGCCAGCAGCGCCCGTACTAGCGGGGGGGCAGGAGTCGGGGTAGATACGCAGTATTTT. Translation gives CASSARTSGGAGVGVDTQYF. The whole variable domain, filled in from reference TRBV5-1 and TRBJ2-3, reads KAGVTQTPRYLIKTRGQQVTLSCSPISGHRSVSWYQQTPGQGLQFLFEYFSETQRNKGNFPGRFSGRQFSNSRSEMNVSTLELGDSALYLCASSARTSGGAGVGVDTQYFGPGTRLTVL.